The clone carrying this TCR beta chain was counted at least ten times. Antigen: not known. Trimming took 4 bases from V and 5 from J; bases not matched to a gene: 10. Germline-derived CDR1 and CDR2 are MDHEN and SYDVKM. CDR3 length equals 16 residues. The source of the sample is a study of T cell repertoires in cytomegalovirus infection. Overall study context: Evidence of both CMV infection and a matching HLA type came from public TCR beta signatures.

Findings and limits, study-wide: Predominance within the ex vivo response was attributable to HLA-C-restricted CMV-specific TCR beta clonotypes. Cumulative public TCR beta family frequency identified carriers of CMV plus the relevant HLA.

MiXCR, run by TCRdb on the reads, gives a single entry per CDR3 protein. The sample lists around 210,000 distinct CDR3 sequences; 6.5% were seen once. The source is a human donor in good health (CMV status not recorded). Some clones in this sample may be carry-over from other donors' samples. The specimen sequenced was PBMCs. V and J are TRBV28 and TRBJ1-4, with 7 bases fitting TRBD1. CDR3 residues: CASSSARTGGNEKLFF. In DNA, the CDR3 is TGTGCCAGCAGTTCGGCAAGGACAGGCGGAAATGAAAAACTGTTTTTT.